Listed below are T cell receptor beta chains from one sample, sequenced in a study of T cell responses to AZD1222 COVID-19 vaccine. TCRdb's copy holds only in-frame clones and misses some; the assay was immunoSEQ multiplex PCR. Of 90,000 to 120,000 clones in the sample, approximately 90% were seen once. The input for sequencing was peripheral blood, taken 28 days after the second AZD1222 dose. The receptors stem from an adult who received the AZD1222 COVID-19 vaccine. CDR3s include the opening cysteine and the closing phenylalanine or tryptophan. D genes are given only for firm matches. A row's size may be missing; if present it is once, few, many or a size class.

>NA|TRBD1|TRBJ2-7|TRBV6-5
CASRVGQGSYEQYF
TGTGCCAGCCGGGTGGGACAGGGCTCCTACGAGCAGTACTTC
>NA|TRBD2|TRBJ2-5|TRBV18
CASSPRRGVQETQYF
TGTGCCAGCTCCCCTAGACGGGGGGTCCAAGAGACCCAGTACTTC
>NA|NA|TRBJ2-3|TRBV9
CASSDGTDTQYF
TGTGCCAGCAGCGACGGGACAGATACGCAGTATTTT
>NA|TRBD2|TRBJ2-2|TRBV13
CASSHGTSRANTGELFF
TGTGCCAGCAGCCACGGGACTAGTCGGGCGAACACCGGGGAGCTGTTTTTT
>once|NA|TRBJ2-1|TRBV6-2/TRBV6-3
CASSLQASYNEQFF
TGTGCCAGCAGTCTCCAGGCGTCCTACAATGAGCAGTTCTTC
>NA|TRBD1|TRBJ1-5|TRBV28
CASIGGGHQPQHF
TGTGCCAGCATTGGAGGGGGCCATCAGCCCCAGCATTTT
>NA|TRBD1|TRBJ2-7|TRBV19
CASSPGQAYEQYF
TGTGCCAGTAGCCCGGGACAGGCCTACGAGCAGTACTTC
>NA|NA|TRBJ2-3|TRBV6-5
CASSSTGRAGDTQYF
TGTGCCAGCAGTTCAACGGGACGGGCGGGAGATACGCAGTATTTT
>NA|NA|TRBJ2-1|TRBV24-1
CATSDAARGSYNEQFF
TGTGCCACCAGTGATGCCGCCAGGGGATCCTACAATGAGCAGTTCTTC
>NA|NA|TRBJ1-2|TRBV9
CASSVDVRPTNYGYTF
TGTGCCAGCAGCGTAGACGTGCGGCCCACTAACTATGGCTACACCTTC
>NA|NA|TRBJ2-3|TRBV11-2
CASSLVGRSSTDTQYF
TGTGCCAGCAGCTTAGTGGGACGTTCAAGCACAGATACGCAGTATTTT
>NA|NA|TRBJ2-1|TRBV7-2
CASSGFGRGPYNEQFF
TGTGCCAGCAGCGGCTTCGGTAGGGGCCCTTACAATGAGCAGTTCTTC
>NA|TRBD1|TRBJ2-5|TRBV6-5
CASIGQGKTQYF
TGTGCCAGCATTGGACAGGGGAAGACCCAGTACTTC
>once|TRBD2|TRBJ2-1|TRBV11-2
CASSLVLAGWDNEQFF
TGTGCCAGCAGCTTAGTCCTAGCGGGGTGGGACAATGAGCAGTTCTTC
>NA|NA|TRBJ1-5|TRBV5-6
CASSWRGSGNQPQHF
TGTGCCAGCAGCTGGCGTGGAAGTGGCAATCAGCCCCAGCATTTT
>NA|TRBD1|TRBJ2-7|TRBV30
CAWSVGTGYYEQYF
TGTGCCTGGAGTGTCGGGACAGGATACTACGAGCAGTACTTC
>NA|NA|TRBJ1-6|TRBV12-3/TRBV12-4
CASNSSPRSPLHF
TGTGCCAGCAATAGCTCCCCCCGGTCACCCCTCCACTTT
>NA|NA|TRBJ1-1|TRBV5-1
CASSWDVQGAEAFF
TGCGCCAGCAGCTGGGACGTACAGGGCGCTGAAGCTTTCTTT
>NA|NA|TRBJ1-4|TRBV30
CAWSSTAGEKLFF
TGTGCCTGGAGCTCGACCGCGGGCGAAAAACTGTTTTTT
>NA|NA|TRBJ1-1|TRBV6-2/TRBV6-3
CASSMGGFEAFF
TGTGCCAGCAGTATGGGGGGGTTTGAAGCTTTCTTT
>NA|NA|TRBJ2-1|TRBV19
CASSIGGFYNEQFF
TGTGCCAGTAGTATAGGCGGCTTCTACAATGAGCAGTTCTTC
>NA|NA|TRBJ1-2|TRBV10-3
CAIGREEGYTF
TGTGCCATCGGACGGGAAGAGGGCTACACCTTC
>NA|NA|TRBJ2-1|TRBV4-1
CASSLGALQNEQFF
TGCGCCAGCAGCCTTGGGGCCCTTCAGAATGAGCAGTTCTTC
>NA|NA|TRBJ1-5|TRBV7-8
CASSPSVVREYSNQPQHF
TGTGCCAGCAGTCCATCTGTTGTAAGAGAGTATAGCAATCAGCCCCAGCATTTT
>NA|TRBD1|TRBJ2-7|TRBV12-3/TRBV12-4
CASSLHRGGEQYF
TGTGCCAGCAGCCTTCACAGGGGCGGCGAGCAGTACTTC
>once|NA|TRBJ1-2|TRBV30
CAWSVAAGFGYTF
TGTGCCTGGAGTGTCGCGGCCGGGTTTGGCTACACCTTC
>once|TRBD2|TRBJ2-1|TRBV19
CASSQTSGSSNEQFF
TGTGCCAGTAGTCAGACTAGCGGGAGTAGCAATGAGCAGTTCTTC
>NA|TRBD2|TRBJ2-7|TRBV5-4
CASSFVRGNYEQYF
TGTGCCAGCAGCTTTGTGCGGGGGAACTACGAGCAGTACTTC
>NA|NA|TRBJ1-6|TRBV5-6
CASSSRGSSYNSPLHF
TGTGCCAGCAGCTCGCGGGGGAGTTCCTATAATTCACCCCTCCACTTT
>NA|TRBD1|TRBJ1-6|TRBV30
CAWSQGAVYNSPLHF
TGTGCCTGGAGTCAGGGGGCAGTATATAATTCACCCCTCCACTTT
>NA|NA|TRBJ2-1|TRBV11-1
CASSLVDADNEQFF
TGTGCCAGCAGCTTAGTCGACGCAGACAATGAGCAGTTCTTC
>NA|TRBD2|TRBJ2-1|TRBV9
CASSAGAGVYNEQFF
TGTGCCAGCAGCGCCGGGGCGGGGGTCTACAATGAGCAGTTCTTC
>NA|NA|TRBJ1-6|TRBV3-1/TRBV3-2
CASSQSRQALNSPLHF
TGTGCCAGCAGCCAATCCCGACAGGCCCTTAATTCACCCCTCCACTTT
>NA|NA|TRBJ2-7|TRBV7-9
CASSLAQGRLYEQYF
TGTGCCAGCAGCTTAGCACAGGGCCGACTCTACGAGCAGTACTTC
>NA|TRBD2|TRBJ2-5|TRBV7-9
CASSGLGGTQYF
TGTGCCAGCAGCGGACTAGGAGGGACCCAGTACTTC
>NA|NA|TRBJ1-1|TRBV30
CAWSPSVYTEAFF
TGTGCCTGGAGTCCATCGGTATACACTGAAGCTTTCTTT
>NA|NA|TRBJ1-3|TRBV6-5
CASQDRTSGNTIYF
TGTGCCAGCCAAGACAGGACCTCTGGAAACACCATATATTTT
>NA|TRBD2|TRBJ2-7|TRBV19
CASSLQAGGRYEQYF
TGTGCCAGTAGTCTACAAGCGGGAGGGCGCTACGAGCAGTACTTC
>NA|NA|TRBJ2-5|TRBV28
CASSLSQATQYF
TGTGCCAGCAGTTTATCTCAGGCGACCCAGTACTTC
>few|TRBD2|TRBJ2-5|TRBV3-1/TRBV3-2
CASSQGLAGDLETQYF
TGTGCCAGCAGCCAGGGACTAGCGGGGGACCTGGAGACCCAGTACTTC
>once|TRBD2|TRBJ2-1|TRBV5-8
CASSLGRTSGPYNEQFF
TGTGCCAGCAGCTTGGGTAGGACTAGCGGACCCTACAATGAGCAGTTCTTC
>NA|NA|TRBJ2-2|TRBV12-3/TRBV12-4
CASSPWESGELFF
TGTGCCAGCAGCCCCTGGGAGTCCGGGGAGCTGTTTTTT
>once|TRBD1|TRBJ1-6|TRBV4-3
CASSRLTGSGSPLHF
TGCGCCAGCAGCCGACTGACAGGGTCTGGATCACCCCTCCACTTT
>NA|NA|TRBJ1-4|TRBV7-9
CASSLEGDTATNEKLFF
TGTGCCAGCAGCTTAGAGGGGGACACCGCAACTAATGAAAAACTGTTTTTT
>NA|NA|TRBJ1-2|TRBV30
CAWIRGKGGYTF
TGTGCCTGGATTAGGGGGAAGGGTGGCTACACCTTC
>NA|NA|TRBJ1-5|TRBV27
CASRTAHQPQHF
TGTGCCAGCAGAACAGCCCATCAGCCCCAGCATTTT
>NA|NA|TRBJ2-1|TRBV5-1
CASSSRRAPYYNEQFF
TGCGCCAGCAGCTCCCGCCGGGCCCCTTACTACAATGAGCAGTTCTTC
>once|NA|TRBJ1-5|TRBV11-3
CASSLDQYWGLNQPQHF
TGTGCCAGCAGCTTAGATCAGTATTGGGGGCTCAATCAGCCCCAGCATTTT
>few|NA|TRBJ1-4|TRBV4-2
CASSQEGATNEKLFF
TGTGCCAGCAGCCAAGAAGGTGCAACTAATGAAAAACTGTTTTTT
>NA|TRBD2|TRBJ2-1|TRBV5-1
CASSSGTSGSSDEQFF
TGCGCCAGCAGCTCGGGGACTAGCGGGAGTAGTGATGAGCAGTTCTTC
>NA|TRBD2|TRBJ2-1|TRBV28
CASTLSGGYNEQFF
TGTGCCAGCACCCTGAGCGGGGGGTACAATGAGCAGTTCTTC
>NA|TRBD2|TRBJ2-5|TRBV5-1
CASSLSGVLETQYF
TGCGCCAGCAGCCTGAGCGGGGTCCTAGAGACCCAGTACTTC
>NA|NA|TRBJ2-7|TRBV5-1
CASRHGGVGAYGYEQYF
TGCGCCAGCAGGCACGGTGGGGTGGGAGCCTATGGCTACGAGCAGTACTTC
>NA|NA|TRBJ1-6|TRBV27
CATLPRASSYNSPLHF
TGTGCCACCCTCCCCCGGGCCAGCTCCTATAATTCACCCCTCCACTTT
>NA|NA|TRBJ1-2|TRBV5-1
CASSLGYGYTF
TGCGCCAGCAGCTTGGGATATGGCTACACCTTC